This TCR beta chain appears in the sequencing data of a study of T cell changes during pregnancy in multiple sclerosis. CDR1 is LGHNA, CDR2 YNFKEQ, per germline. V lost 0 bases and J 5 bases, leaving 7 bases between the germline ends. The CDR3 is 14 residues long. Some clones are missing from TCRdb's copy, which holds only in-frame ones; the method was immunoSEQ multiplex PCR. The sample records 34,000 or so clones, roughly nine tenths being singletons. The chain joins TRBV4-2 to TRBJ1-4; possibly TRBD1 for D (6 bases). Sequenced here: CD8+ T cells from peripheral blood mononuclear cells, sampled after pregnancy. The receptor was isolated from a female donor with multiple sclerosis, enrolled in a pregnancy study. CDR3 DNA: TGTGCCAGCAGCCAAGATAGGGGGAATGAAAAACTGTTTTTT. This sequence encodes CASSQDRGNEKLFF.